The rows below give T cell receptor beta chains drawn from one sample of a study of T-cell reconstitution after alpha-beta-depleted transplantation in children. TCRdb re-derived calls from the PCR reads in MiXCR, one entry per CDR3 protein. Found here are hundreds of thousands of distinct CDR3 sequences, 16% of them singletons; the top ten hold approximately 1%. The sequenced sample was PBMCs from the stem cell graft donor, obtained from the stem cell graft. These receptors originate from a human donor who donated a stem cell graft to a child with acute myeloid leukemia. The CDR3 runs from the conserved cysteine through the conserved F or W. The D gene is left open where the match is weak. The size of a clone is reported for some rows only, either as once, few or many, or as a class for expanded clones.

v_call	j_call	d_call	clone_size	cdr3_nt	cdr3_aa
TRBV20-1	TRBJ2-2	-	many	TGCAGTGCTAGAGACAACACCGGGGAGCTGTTTTTT	CSARDNTGELFF
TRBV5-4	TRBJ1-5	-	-	TGTGCCAGCAGCTTGGGATCCGACATGCCCCAGCATTTT	CASSLGSDMPQHF
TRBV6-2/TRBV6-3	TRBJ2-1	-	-	TGTGCCAGCAGTTACTCACCCGACTACAATGAGCAGTTCTTC	CASSYSPDYNEQFF
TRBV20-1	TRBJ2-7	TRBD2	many	TGCAGTGCTAGGGGATTAGCGGGGGGGTCCTACGAGCAGTACTTC	CSARGLAGGSYEQYF
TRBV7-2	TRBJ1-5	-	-	TGTGCCAGCAGCTTAGCCGGAGGAGGGAGCAATCAGCCCCAGCATTTT	CASSLAGGGSNQPQHF
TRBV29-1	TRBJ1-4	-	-	TGCAGCGTTGAAGACGGGGGCGCAGGGAAAAAACTGTTTTTT	CSVEDGGAGKKLFF
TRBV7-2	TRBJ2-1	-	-	TGTGCCAGCAGCTTTACGAGGAGGGAATACAATGAGCAGTTCTTC	CASSFTRREYNEQFF
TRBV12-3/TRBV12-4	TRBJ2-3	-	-	TGTGCCAGCAGTTTGATGCGACACCCCACAGATACGCAGTATTTT	CASSLMRHPTDTQYF
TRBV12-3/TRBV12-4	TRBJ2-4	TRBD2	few	TGTGCCAGCACCTCGGGGGGTTCAGAAGCCAAAAACATTCAGTACTTC	CASTSGGSEAKNIQYF
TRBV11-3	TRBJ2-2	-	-	TGTGCCAGCAGCTTACTAGCGTCGGGCACCGGGGAGCTGTTTTTT	CASSLLASGTGELFF
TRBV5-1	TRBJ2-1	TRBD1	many	TGCGCCAGCGGCTCCTTCAGGGGACAGGGCAATGAGCAGTTCTTC	CASGSFRGQGNEQFF
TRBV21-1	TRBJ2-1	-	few	TGTGCCAGCAGCAAAGGGACTAGCGGTTCCAATGAGCAGTTCTTC	CASSKGTSGSNEQFF
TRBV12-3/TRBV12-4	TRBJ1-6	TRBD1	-	TGTGCCAGCAGTCGATACCCCGGGACAGGGGGCACTCGTTCACCCCTCCACTTT	CASSRYPGTGGTRSPLHF
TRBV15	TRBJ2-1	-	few	TGTGCCACCAGCAGAGTCGGTCAGGTGGAGAATGAGCAGTTCTTC	CATSRVGQVENEQFF
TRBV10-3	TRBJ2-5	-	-	TGTGCCATCAGTGAGTCGGGGGACCCTGGGGGAGAGACCCAGTACTTC	CAISESGDPGGETQYF
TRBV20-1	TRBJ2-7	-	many	TGCAGTGCTAGTGGCCCAGGTGACTACGAGCAGTACTTC	CSASGPGDYEQYF
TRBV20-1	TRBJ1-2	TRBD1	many	TGCAGTGCCATCCGGGACAGGGGGCTCTCTGGCTACACCTTC	CSAIRDRGLSGYTF
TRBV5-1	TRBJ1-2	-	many	TGCGCCAGCAGCTTGGACCGTGGGGACTATGGCTACACCTTC	CASSLDRGDYGYTF
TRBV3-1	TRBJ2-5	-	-	TGTGCCAGCAGCCACTCCGGGACCCCAGAGACCCAGTACTTC	CASSHSGTPETQYF
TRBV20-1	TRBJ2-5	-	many	TGCAGTGCTAGAGATCGGGTCCTAGGAGGAAAGACCCAGTACTTC	CSARDRVLGGKTQYF
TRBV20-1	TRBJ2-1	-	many	TGCAGTGCTAGTGCCTCCGACAGAATAAACAATGAGCAGTTCTTC	CSASASDRINNEQFF
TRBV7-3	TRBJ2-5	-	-	TGTGCCAGCAGCTTAAGCCCCCCGTCATCCCAAGAGACCCAGTACTTC	CASSLSPPSSQETQYF
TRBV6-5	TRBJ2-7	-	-	TGTGCCAGCAGTTACCAACAATTGGGGTCCGAATCCTACGAGCAGTACTTC	CASSYQQLGSESYEQYF
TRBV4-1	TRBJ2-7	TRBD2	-	TGCGCCAGCAGCCAAGACAAGCGGGGGGGCGGGTCCTACGAGCAGTACTTC	CASSQDKRGGGSYEQYF
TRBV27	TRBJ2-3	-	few	TGTGCCAGCAGTTGGGGGCGAAGTCCTCGCACAGATACGCAGTATTTT	CASSWGRSPRTDTQYF
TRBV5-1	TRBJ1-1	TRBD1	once	TGCGCCAGCAGCCCTGACAGGGGAGGTACTGAAGCTTTCTTT	CASSPDRGGTEAFF
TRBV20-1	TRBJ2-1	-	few	TGCAGTGCGCAGCTGGGGTATGAGCAGTTCTTC	CSAQLGYEQFF
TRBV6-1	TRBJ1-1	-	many	TGTGCCAGCACTGAGCTGGGGTCAACCTATGAAGCTTTCTTT	CASTELGSTYEAFF
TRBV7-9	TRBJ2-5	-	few	TGTGCCAGCAGCTTAGGAGACAGCTCCCGAGAGACCCAGTACTTC	CASSLGDSSRETQYF
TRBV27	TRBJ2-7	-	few	TGTGCCAGCAGTTTCTCAGGGACCGGTGGCTACGAGCAGTACTTC	CASSFSGTGGYEQYF
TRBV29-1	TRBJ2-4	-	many	TGCAGCGTTCAGTGGAGGGGGACAAAAAACATTCAGTACTTC	CSVQWRGTKNIQYF
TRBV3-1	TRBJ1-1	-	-	TGTGCCAGCAGCCAAGTTCAGGGTTTGAACACTGAAGCTTTCTTT	CASSQVQGLNTEAFF
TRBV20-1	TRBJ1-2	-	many	TGCAGTGCTCTCGGGTCGGACTATGGCTACACCTTC	CSALGSDYGYTF
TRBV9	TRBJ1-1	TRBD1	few	TGTGCCAGCAGCGTAGCCACCGGGACAGGGGGCTTGAACACTGAAGCTTTCTTT	CASSVATGTGGLNTEAFF
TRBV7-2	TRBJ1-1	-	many	TGTGCCAGCAGCGCACGGAGGATTACGAACACTGAAGCTTTCTTT	CASSARRITNTEAFF
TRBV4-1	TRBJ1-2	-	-	TGCGCCAGCAGCCAAGATAGAAAGCCGGCTAACTATGGCTACACCTTC	CASSQDRKPANYGYTF
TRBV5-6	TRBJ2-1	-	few	TGTGCCAGCAGCTTGTTAAACGATGGTGAGCAGTTCTTC	CASSLLNDGEQFF
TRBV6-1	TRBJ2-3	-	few	TGTGCCAGCAATCGACCCGGGGGGCTAGGCACAGATACGCAGTATTTT	CASNRPGGLGTDTQYF
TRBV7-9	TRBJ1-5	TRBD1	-	TGTGCCAGCAGCCCTGACAGGGGGAGTCAGCCCCAGCATTTT	CASSPDRGSQPQHF
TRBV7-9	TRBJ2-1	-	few	TGTGCCAGCAGCTTAATTCAGAGTGAGCAGTTCTTC	CASSLIQSEQFF
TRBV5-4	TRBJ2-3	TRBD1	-	TGTGCCAGCAGCTTGGTAACAGGGGGAAGAGATACGCAGTATTTT	CASSLVTGGRDTQYF
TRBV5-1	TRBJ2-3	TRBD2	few	TGCGCCAGCAGCAGCCCGCGGGAGAGCCCCACAGATACGCAGTATTTT	CASSSPRESPTDTQYF
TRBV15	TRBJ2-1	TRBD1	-	TGTGCCACCAGCTTTTCCGACAGGGGGCCTTACAATGAGCAGTTCTTC	CATSFSDRGPYNEQFF
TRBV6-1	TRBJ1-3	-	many	TGTGCCAGCACCCTAGGGGGACACTCTGGAAACACCATATATTTT	CASTLGGHSGNTIYF
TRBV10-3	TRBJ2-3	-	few	TGTGCCATCGATGGTGGGCTTTCCACAGATACGCAGTATTTT	CAIDGGLSTDTQYF
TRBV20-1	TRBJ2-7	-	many	TGCAGTGCTCTTCCGGGAGCGGCCGAGCAGTACTTC	CSALPGAAEQYF
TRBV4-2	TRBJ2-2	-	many	TGTGCCAGCAGCCGGCCGGGACTTAACACCGGGGAGCTGTTTTTT	CASSRPGLNTGELFF
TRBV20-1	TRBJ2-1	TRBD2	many	TGCAGTGCTGTCCAGCGGGGTCGGGCCTACAATGAGCAGTTCTTC	CSAVQRGRAYNEQFF
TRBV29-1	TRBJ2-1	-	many	TGCAGCGTTGACTATGGGACGGGCAATGAGCAGTTCTTC	CSVDYGTGNEQFF
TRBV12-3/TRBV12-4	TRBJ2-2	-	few	TGTGCCAGCAGTGGGGGGGCCGCGAACACCGGGGAGCTGTTTTTT	CASSGGAANTGELFF
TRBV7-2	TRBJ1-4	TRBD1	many	TGTGCCAGCAGCTTAGCGCAGGGCAGGGGGGGAAGAGAAAAACTGTTTTTT	CASSLAQGRGGREKLFF
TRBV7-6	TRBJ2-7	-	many	TGTGCCAGCAGCTTAGGGACTATCTCTTACGAGCAGTACTTC	CASSLGTISYEQYF
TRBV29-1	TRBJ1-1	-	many	TGCAGCGTTGAGGTTTCAGGGGACACTGAAGCTTTCTTT	CSVEVSGDTEAFF
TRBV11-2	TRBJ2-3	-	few	TGTGCCAGCAGCCCGTCCGGCCTAATTACAGATACGCAGTATTTT	CASSPSGLITDTQYF
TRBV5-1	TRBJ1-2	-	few	TGCGCCAGCAGCGACAGCGCCTATGGCTACACCTTC	CASSDSAYGYTF
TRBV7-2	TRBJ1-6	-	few	TGTGCCAGCAGCGAACGGGGCTTCTATAATTCACCCCTCCACTTT	CASSERGFYNSPLHF
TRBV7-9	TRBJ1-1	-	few	TGTGCCAGCAGCCGAGAGGGGCCTGAAGCTTTCTTT	CASSREGPEAFF
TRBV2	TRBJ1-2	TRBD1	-	TGTGCCAGCAGTGCTTCGGACAGGGGGAACTATGGCTACACCTTC	CASSASDRGNYGYTF
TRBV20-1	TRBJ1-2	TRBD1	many	TGCAGTGCTAGAGGGGACAGCGGCTACACCTTC	CSARGDSGYTF